These 18 T cell receptor beta chains came from one sample sequenced in a study of T cell changes during pregnancy in multiple sclerosis. Sequencing used immunoSEQ multiplex PCR; TCRdb keeps in-frame clones, though not all of them. The profile covers 28,000 or so clones, with 75% to 95% appearing a single time and about 6.3% taken by the ten largest. Specimen: CD8+ T cells from peripheral blood mononuclear cells, collected before pregnancy. The receptors originated from a female donor with multiple sclerosis, enrolled in a pregnancy study.

The rearrangement uses TRBV9 and TRBJ2-1, with 9 bases fitting TRBD2. Germline V CDR1 and CDR2: SGDLS, YYNGEE. J was trimmed by 8 bases and V by 4 bases; bases with no gene match: 10. There are 15 residues in the CDR3. CDR3 loop: CASSRGGRASDEQFF. The CDR3 DNA reads as TGTGCCAGCAGCCGGGGCGGGAGGGCCTCGGATGAGCAGTTCTTC.

This clone has a handful of counts. The J gene is TRBJ2-7, the V gene TRBV13; D is perhaps TRBD2 (6 bases). This CDR3 is 13 amino acids long. V gave up 0 bases and J gave up 6 bases, with 9 bases separating them. Per the germline V gene, CDR1 is PRHDT and CDR2 is FYEKMQ (reference sequence). This CDR3 reads CASSLGLGGEQYF. CDR3 coding DNA: TGTGCCAGCAGCTTAGGCCTCGGGGGCGAGCAGTACTTC.

V and J are TRBV5-4 and TRBJ2-1; D is possibly TRBD1 (5 bases). This CDR3 has 16 residues. V was clipped by 6 bases and J by 5 bases, with 21 bases between them. Germline loops: CDR1 SGHNT, CDR2 YYREEE (reference sequence). Here the CDR3 reads CASTFPGQALDNEQFF. The DNA of the CDR3 is TGTGCCAGCACCTTTCCAGGGCAGGCCCTGGACAATGAGCAGTTCTTC.

The rearrangement joins TRBV5-1 to TRBJ2-7; tentatively, D is TRBD2 (6 bases). V lost 3 bases and J lost 0, with 13 bases in between. The V gene's germline CDR1 is SGHRS and CDR2 YFSETQ. CDR3 size: 15 residues. The CDR3, as DNA: TGCGCCAGCAGCTGGAGGGACGGCAGCTCCTACGAGCAGTACTTC. This translates into CASSWRDGSSYEQYF.

The genes are TRBV27 and TRBJ2-2; D perhaps matches TRBD1 (5 bases). Germline V gives CDR1 MNHEY, CDR2 SMNVEV (reference sequence). V shed 8 bases and J shed 3 bases, with 7 bases lying between them. The CDR3 extends over 12 amino acids. The CDR3 DNA reads as TGTGCCAGCGGGGCTTACACCGGGGAGCTGTTTTTT. Encoded protein: CASGAYTGELFF.

The rearrangement joins TRBV7-8 to TRBJ1-1, with D possibly matching TRBD1 (6 bases). Trimming took off 1 base at V and 7 bases at J, with 10 bases between the two ends. This CDR3 region has 13 residues. Germline CDR1 is SGHVS and CDR2 is FQNEAQ. The CDR3 region is CASSLDRVNEAFF. DNA of the CDR3: TGTGCCAGCAGCTTAGACAGGGTGAATGAAGCTTTCTTT.

The chain recombines TRBV28 with TRBJ2-3; 10 bases align to TRBD2. Losses at the gene ends were 6 bases for V and 1 base for J; bases not matched to a gene: 13. The germline gives CDR1 MDHEN, CDR2 SYDVKM. The CDR3 is 18 residues long. CDR3 in amino acids: CASSFPPSGTSGTDTQYF. Written as DNA, the CDR3 is TGTGCCAGCAGCTTTCCCCCGTCCGGGACTAGCGGCACAGATACGCAGTATTTT.

The rearrangement links TRBV7-2 to TRBJ2-7; 7 nucleotides line up with TRBD1. Germline trimming cut 0 bases from V and 5 bases from J; bases unmatched to any gene: 13. The CDR3 consists of 17 residues. The germline V gene encodes CDR1 SGHTA and CDR2 FQGNSA. CDR3 DNA: TGTGCCAGCAGCTTAGCTCCTATGGGACAGCGCCTAGACGAGCAGTACTTC. Its translation is CASSLAPMGQRLDEQYF.

The chain couples TRBV27 to TRBJ2-1, with 10 bases matching TRBD2. Losses at the gene ends were 3 bases for V and 6 bases for J; bases not matched to a gene: 11. This CDR3 spans 17 amino acids. CDR1 is MNHEY and CDR2 is SMNVEV in the germline V gene (reference sequence). The CDR3 DNA sequence: TGTGCCAGCAGTTTGACGTCTAGCGGGAGTCGGGTCAATGAGCAGTTCTTC. This encodes CASSLTSSGSRVNEQFF.

The V and J genes are TRBV9 and TRBJ2-5; D is possibly TRBD2 (6 bases). CDR3 length: 15 amino acids. Trimming took 3 bases from V and 2 from J, leaving 14 bases between them. From germline, CDR1 is SGDLS and CDR2 YYNGEE. The CDR3 DNA sequence: TGTGCCAGCAGCGCAGGCGATAGCGGACAAGAGACCCAGTACTTC. Protein sequence: CASSAGDSGQETQYF. Supplemented by reference TRBV9 and TRBJ2-5, the full variable domain reads DSGVTQTPKHLITATGQRVTLRCSPRSGDLSVYWYQQSLDQGLQFLIQYYNGEERAKGNILERFSAQQFPDLHSELNLSSLELGDSALYFCASSAGDSGQETQYFGPGTRLLVL.

The chain recombines TRBV30 with TRBJ2-1; 8 bases line up with TRBD2. J lost 5 bases, V lost 4 bases, and 4 bases had no gene match. Germline CDR1 GTSNPN, CDR2 SVGIG (reference sequence). The length of the CDR3 is 13 residues. CDR3 amino acids: CAWTSGLNNEQFF. The DNA for the CDR3 is TGTGCCTGGACTAGCGGGCTAAACAATGAGCAGTTCTTC.

The table lists this clone with a count of one. The chain joins TRBV27 to TRBJ2-7, with a tentative D call TRBD2 (5 bases). In germline, CDR1 is MNHEY, CDR2 SMNVEV (reference sequence). This CDR3 is built from 13 residues. V lost 1 base, J lost 5 bases, and 9 bases lay in between. The CDR3 spells CASSLFAGDEQYF. The CDR3 DNA sequence: TGTGCCAGCAGTTTATTCGCCGGGGACGAGCAGTACTTC.

The CDR3, as DNA: TGTGCCAGCAGTGCAAGGGGAGGGAGAAATAATTCACCCCTCCACTTT. The encoded protein is CASSARGGRNNSPLHF. This rearrangement joins TRBV2 to TRBJ1-6, with D tentatively TRBD1 (5 bases). The CDR3 contains 16 residues. The germline V gene has CDR1 SNHLY and CDR2 FYNNEI. V lost 4 bases to trimming and J lost 5 bases, with 15 bases between them.

V usage is TRBV6-5 and J usage is TRBJ2-1, with 9 nucleotides matching TRBD2. The CDR3 is 16 amino acids. The V and J ends lost 0 bases and 5 bases, in that order; junction bases with no gene match: 5. CDR1 and CDR2 from the germline V gene are MNHEY and SVGAGI. CDR3: CASSYSASGTHNEQFF. CDR3 in DNA: TGTGCCAGCAGTTACTCGGCTAGCGGGACCCACAATGAGCAGTTCTTC.

The chain joins TRBV28 to TRBJ1-2; 7 bases are shared with TRBD1. V shed 6 bases, J shed 4 bases, and the junction held 11 bases outside the gene matches. The CDR3 has 15 amino acids. Germline V CDR1 and CDR2: MDHEN, SYDVKM. Here the CDR3 reads CASRHPTGSSYGYTF. The CDR3 DNA follows: TGTGCCAGCAGACACCCGACAGGGTCCTCCTATGGCTACACCTTC.

Here the CDR3 DNA reads TGCGCCAGCAGCCAAGAGTGGGCCGGGGGGTCGACCTACGAGCAGTACTTC. Its protein is CASSQEWAGGSTYEQYF. The chain combines TRBV4-3 with TRBJ2-7, with 7 positions matching TRBD2. This CDR3 contains 17 residues. Germline-derived CDR1 and CDR2 are LGHNA and YSLEER. The ends lost 0 bases at V and 2 bases at J; junction bases unmatched: 10.

V is TRBV5-6 and J is TRBJ1-2; D unresolved. CDR1 SGHDT and CDR2 YYEEEE come from the germline V gene. V was clipped by 2 bases and J by 6 bases, with 17 bases between them. This CDR3 contains 15 residues. CDR3 coding DNA: TGTGCCAGCAGCTTTTTCGCGGAGGGAGGAGATGGCTACACCTTC. Translating gives CASSFFAEGGDGYTF.

The chain uses TRBV29-1 and TRBJ2-1; 7 bases agree with TRBD2. The germline V gene encodes CDR1 SQVTM and CDR2 ANQGSEA. This CDR3 comprises 14 residues. V dropped 4 bases and J dropped 5; count of bases not matched to a gene: 8. DNA for the CDR3: TGCAGCGTTGTTGGATTTGCGGGGGACAATGAGCAGTTCTTC. It translates to CSVVGFAGDNEQFF.